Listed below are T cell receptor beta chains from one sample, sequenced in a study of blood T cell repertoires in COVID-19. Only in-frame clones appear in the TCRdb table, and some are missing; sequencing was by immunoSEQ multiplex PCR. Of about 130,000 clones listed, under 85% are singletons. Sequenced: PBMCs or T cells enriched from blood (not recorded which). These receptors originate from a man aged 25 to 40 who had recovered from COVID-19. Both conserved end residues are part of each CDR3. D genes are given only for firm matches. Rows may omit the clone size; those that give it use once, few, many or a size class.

cdr3_nt: TGCGCCAGCAGCACCCGGACTAGTAGTAGCGAGCAGTACTTC
cdr3_aa: CASSTRTSSSEQYF
j_call: TRBJ2-7
d_call: TRBD2
v_call: TRBV5-1
cdr3_length: 14
clone_size: once

cdr3_nt: TGTGCCGGGGAGGACATAGACACTGAAGCTTTCTTT
cdr3_aa: CAGEDIDTEAFF
j_call: TRBJ1-1
d_call: NA
v_call: TRBV2
cdr3_length: 12
clone_size: few

cdr3_nt: TGTGCCAGCAGCCATCGAACGGGAGAGACTGAAGCTTTCTTT
cdr3_aa: CASSHRTGETEAFF
j_call: TRBJ1-1
d_call: NA
v_call: TRBV3-1/TRBV3-2
cdr3_length: 14
clone_size: NA

cdr3_nt: TGTGCCAGCAGCTCGGGACAGGGGAACTATGGCTACACCTTC
cdr3_aa: CASSSGQGNYGYTF
j_call: TRBJ1-2
d_call: TRBD1
v_call: TRBV11-2
cdr3_length: 14
clone_size: NA

cdr3_nt: TGTGCCAGTAGGGACTTAAAGGCTGAAGCTTTCTTT
cdr3_aa: CASRDLKAEAFF
j_call: TRBJ1-1
d_call: NA
v_call: TRBV19
cdr3_length: 12
clone_size: NA

cdr3_nt: TGTGCCAGTACCACAGGGTTTATGAACACTGAAGCTTTCTTT
cdr3_aa: CASTTGFMNTEAFF
j_call: TRBJ1-1
d_call: NA
v_call: TRBV19
cdr3_length: 14
clone_size: NA

cdr3_nt: TGCAGCGTTGGAGGGTCAGCCGCTCGGAACACTGAAGCTTTCTTT
cdr3_aa: CSVGGSAARNTEAFF
j_call: TRBJ1-1
d_call: NA
v_call: TRBV29-1
cdr3_length: 15
clone_size: NA

cdr3_nt: TGTGCCAGCAGCTCCTTAGCGGGAGGTAGCAATGAGCAGTTCTTC
cdr3_aa: CASSSLAGGSNEQFF
j_call: TRBJ2-1
d_call: TRBD2
v_call: TRBV7-6
cdr3_length: 15
clone_size: once

cdr3_nt: TGTGCCACCAGTGCCGGGGGGGGCCTGAGTGAAGAGACCCAGTACTTC
cdr3_aa: CATSAGGGLSEETQYF
j_call: TRBJ2-5
d_call: TRBD2
v_call: TRBV24-1
cdr3_length: 16
clone_size: NA

cdr3_nt: TGTGCCAGTAGCAACCCTCGGGGAAACTCTGGAAACACCATATATTTT
cdr3_aa: CASSNPRGNSGNTIYF
j_call: TRBJ1-3
d_call: NA
v_call: TRBV19
cdr3_length: 16
clone_size: NA

cdr3_nt: TGCGCCAGCAGTCAATACATCAGGGAAGGCAAAAACATTCAGTACTTC
cdr3_aa: CASSQYIREGKNIQYF
j_call: TRBJ2-4
d_call: NA
v_call: TRBV23-1
cdr3_length: 16
clone_size: NA

cdr3_nt: TGTGCCAGCAGTGGACAGGGGAACACCGGGGAGCTGTTTTTT
cdr3_aa: CASSGQGNTGELFF
j_call: TRBJ2-2
d_call: TRBD1
v_call: TRBV2
cdr3_length: 14
clone_size: NA

cdr3_nt: TGTGCCAGCAGCCAAGATAGGCAGGGATCCACAGATACGCAGTATTTT
cdr3_aa: CASSQDRQGSTDTQYF
j_call: TRBJ2-3
d_call: NA
v_call: TRBV4-2
cdr3_length: 16
clone_size: NA

cdr3_nt: TGTGCCAGCAGCGTAGTCCAGAGCACAGATACGCAGTATTTT
cdr3_aa: CASSVVQSTDTQYF
j_call: TRBJ2-3
d_call: NA
v_call: TRBV9
cdr3_length: 14
clone_size: NA

cdr3_nt: TGTGCCAGCAGTTATGGGGGAGGGCCCTCCGGGGAGCTGTTTTTT
cdr3_aa: CASSYGGGPSGELFF
j_call: TRBJ2-2
d_call: TRBD2
v_call: TRBV27
cdr3_length: 15
clone_size: once

cdr3_nt: TGCGCCAGCAGCTATTCAGGGGCTCACCAAGAGACCCAGTACTTC
cdr3_aa: CASSYSGAHQETQYF
j_call: TRBJ2-5
d_call: NA
v_call: TRBV5-1
cdr3_length: 15
clone_size: once

cdr3_nt: TGTGCCAGCAGCCAGGCCCCAGGGATGGGGGGCTACACCTTC
cdr3_aa: CASSQAPGMGGYTF
j_call: TRBJ1-2
d_call: NA
v_call: TRBV5-4
cdr3_length: 14
clone_size: NA

cdr3_nt: TGCGCCAGCAGGACTAGCGGGGGCACAGATACGCAGTATTTT
cdr3_aa: CASRTSGGTDTQYF
j_call: TRBJ2-3
d_call: TRBD2
v_call: TRBV4-1
cdr3_length: 14
clone_size: NA

cdr3_nt: TGTGCCAGTAGCAACCGACTAGCAGATACGCAGTATTTT
cdr3_aa: CASSNRLADTQYF
j_call: TRBJ2-3
d_call: NA
v_call: TRBV19
cdr3_length: 13
clone_size: NA

cdr3_nt: TGTGCCAGCAGTCGCCAGGTGAACACTGAAGCTTTCTTT
cdr3_aa: CASSRQVNTEAFF
j_call: TRBJ1-1
d_call: NA
v_call: TRBV6-5
cdr3_length: 13
clone_size: NA

cdr3_nt: TGCGCCAGCAGCCCAGCCGGGACAACGATCTCTGGGGCCAACGTCCTGACTTTC
cdr3_aa: CASSPAGTTISGANVLTF
j_call: TRBJ2-6
d_call: NA
v_call: TRBV4-1
cdr3_length: 18
clone_size: NA

cdr3_nt: TGTGCCAGCAGCCGAGGCCTCAGGACAGGGGAATTCGATGAGCAGTTCTTC
cdr3_aa: CASSRGLRTGEFDEQFF
j_call: TRBJ2-1
d_call: TRBD1
v_call: TRBV6-6
cdr3_length: 17
clone_size: NA

cdr3_nt: TGTGCCAGCAGTCAAGGACAGGGAGATGGCTACACCTTC
cdr3_aa: CASSQGQGDGYTF
j_call: TRBJ1-2
d_call: TRBD1
v_call: TRBV28
cdr3_length: 13
clone_size: few

cdr3_nt: TGTGCCAGCAGCTTTCAGTACAATGAGCAGTTCTTC
cdr3_aa: CASSFQYNEQFF
j_call: TRBJ2-1
d_call: NA
v_call: TRBV7-9
cdr3_length: 12
clone_size: NA

cdr3_nt: TGTGCCAGCAGTGAATTGACCGCGGGAGGTGAGCAGTTCTTC
cdr3_aa: CASSELTAGGEQFF
j_call: TRBJ2-1
d_call: TRBD2
v_call: TRBV25-1
cdr3_length: 14
clone_size: NA

cdr3_nt: TGTGCCAGCAGTTTGTGGGGGCTAGCGGGGAATTACAATGAGCAGTTCTTC
cdr3_aa: CASSLWGLAGNYNEQFF
j_call: TRBJ2-1
d_call: TRBD2
v_call: TRBV27
cdr3_length: 17
clone_size: NA

cdr3_nt: TGTGCCAGCAGTAGGACTAGCACGAGCGAGCAGTACTTC
cdr3_aa: CASSRTSTSEQYF
j_call: TRBJ2-7
d_call: TRBD2
v_call: TRBV6-6
cdr3_length: 13
clone_size: NA

cdr3_nt: TGTGCCAGCAGCCAAGATTTGGGGACTAGCACCGGGGAGCTGTTTTTT
cdr3_aa: CASSQDLGTSTGELFF
j_call: TRBJ2-2
d_call: TRBD2
v_call: TRBV4-2
cdr3_length: 16
clone_size: NA

cdr3_nt: TGCGCCAGCAGCCAAGACCGCGGGACTCACAATGAGCAGTTCTTC
cdr3_aa: CASSQDRGTHNEQFF
j_call: TRBJ2-1
d_call: NA
v_call: TRBV4-1
cdr3_length: 15
clone_size: NA

cdr3_nt: TGTGCCAGCAGTGAATACAGGGGGCGTTCTGAAGCTTTCTTT
cdr3_aa: CASSEYRGRSEAFF
j_call: TRBJ1-1
d_call: TRBD1
v_call: TRBV2
cdr3_length: 14
clone_size: NA

cdr3_nt: TGTGCCAGTAGTACCGGGAGCTCCTTGAGCCAGCCCCAGCATTTT
cdr3_aa: CASSTGSSLSQPQHF
j_call: TRBJ1-5
d_call: NA
v_call: TRBV19
cdr3_length: 15
clone_size: NA

cdr3_nt: TGCGCCAGCAGCTTTTTAATAACCAGCGGGAGGTCCGATGAGCAGTTCTTC
cdr3_aa: CASSFLITSGRSDEQFF
j_call: TRBJ2-1
d_call: TRBD2
v_call: TRBV4-1
cdr3_length: 17
clone_size: NA

cdr3_nt: TGTGCCAGCAGCTTAGAAGCAGGTGGATATGAAAAACTGTTTTTT
cdr3_aa: CASSLEAGGYEKLFF
j_call: TRBJ1-4
d_call: NA
v_call: TRBV11-2
cdr3_length: 15
clone_size: NA

cdr3_nt: TGTGCCAGCAGCGTCGACAGGTGGCAAGAGACCCAGTACTTC
cdr3_aa: CASSVDRWQETQYF
j_call: TRBJ2-5
d_call: NA
v_call: TRBV9
cdr3_length: 14
clone_size: NA

cdr3_nt: TGTGCCAGCAGTTTATCGAACAAAAACTATGGCTACACCTTC
cdr3_aa: CASSLSNKNYGYTF
j_call: TRBJ1-2
d_call: NA
v_call: TRBV27
cdr3_length: 14
clone_size: NA

cdr3_nt: TGTGCCAGTAGTATAGGGCCCGCGGCACATAATGAAAAACTGTTTTTT
cdr3_aa: CASSIGPAAHNEKLFF
j_call: TRBJ1-4
d_call: NA
v_call: TRBV19
cdr3_length: 16
clone_size: NA

cdr3_nt: TGTGCCAGCAGCCCCGGGACTAGCGGGATCAGGGAGCTGTTTTTT
cdr3_aa: CASSPGTSGIRELFF
j_call: TRBJ2-2
d_call: TRBD2
v_call: TRBV6-4
cdr3_length: 15
clone_size: NA

cdr3_nt: TGTGCCAGCAGCTTAGTCCGGGGATCGGAGAATCAGCCCCAGCATTTT
cdr3_aa: CASSLVRGSENQPQHF
j_call: TRBJ1-5
d_call: NA
v_call: TRBV7-2
cdr3_length: 16
clone_size: NA

cdr3_nt: TGCGCCAGCAGCTTCTCAGGAGGTACTGAAGCTTTCTTT
cdr3_aa: CASSFSGGTEAFF
j_call: TRBJ1-1
d_call: NA
v_call: TRBV5-1
cdr3_length: 13
clone_size: NA

cdr3_nt: TGTGCCAGTAGTGTGGACAGTTTTCCCTACGAGCAGTACTTC
cdr3_aa: CASSVDSFPYEQYF
j_call: TRBJ2-7
d_call: NA
v_call: TRBV19
cdr3_length: 14
clone_size: few